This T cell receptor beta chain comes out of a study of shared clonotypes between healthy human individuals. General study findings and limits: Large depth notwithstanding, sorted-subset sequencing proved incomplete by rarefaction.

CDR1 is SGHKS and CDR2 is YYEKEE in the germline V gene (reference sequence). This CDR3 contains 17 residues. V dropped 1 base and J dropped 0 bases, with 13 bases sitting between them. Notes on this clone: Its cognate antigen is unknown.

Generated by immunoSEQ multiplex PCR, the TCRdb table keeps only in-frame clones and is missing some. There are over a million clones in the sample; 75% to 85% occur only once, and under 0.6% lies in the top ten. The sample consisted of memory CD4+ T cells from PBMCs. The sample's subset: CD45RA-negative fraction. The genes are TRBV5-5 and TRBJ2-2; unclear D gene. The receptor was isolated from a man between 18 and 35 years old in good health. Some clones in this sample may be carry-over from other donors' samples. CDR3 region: CASSLRHTFANTGELFF. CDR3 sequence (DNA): TGTGCCAGCAGCTTGCGACATACGTTCGCGAACACCGGGGAGCTGTTTTTT.